This TCR beta chain was captured in a study of spatial heterogeneity in lung cancer. Across the study: Samples came from 72 TRACERx patients with untreated early-stage lung cancer. Where they were available, follow-up PBMC samples were sequenced, at a median of about 2 years after resection.

Unique molecular identifiers tagged every individual TCR cDNA molecule. TCRdb re-called the 5' RACE reads through MiXCR, storing one row per CDR3 protein. The repertoire includes tens of thousands of distinct CDR3 sequences, approximately 19% of them detected once, and 21% sits in the top ten. This sample's time point: blood at routine non-recurrence follow-up after resection. The CDR3 contains 18 residues. Trimming left V 4 bases short and J 0 bases short, with 19 bases between. Germline-derived CDR1 and CDR2 are SNHLY and FYNNEI. This sequence was found in a male donor with early-stage non-small cell lung cancer. The rearrangement joins TRBV2 to TRBJ2-1, with D possibly being TRBD1 (6 bases). This specimen consisted of PBMCs, obtained at follow-up. The CDR3 bases are TGTGCCAGCAGTGGCCCGGGACATGGTCGATACTCCTACAATGAGCAGTTCTTC. It yields the protein CASSGPGHGRYSYNEQFF. The full variable domain, rest sourced from reference TRBV2 and TRBJ2-1, is EPEVTQTPSHQVTQMGQEVILRCVPISNHLYFYWYRQILGQKVEFLVSFYNNEISEKSEIFDDQFSVERPDGSNFTLKIRSTKLEDSAMYFCASSGPGHGRYSYNEQFFGPGTRLTVL.